The entry below gives a single T cell receptor beta chain sequence along with its context. The method was immunoSEQ multiplex PCR; TCRdb's version includes in-frame clones alone and lacks a portion of them. The sample has about 87,000 clones, approximately 95% seen once. These data originate in a study of siplizumab effects on memory and regulatory T cells. Germline V gene sequence: CDR1 SGHNT, CDR2 YYREEE (reference sequence). The CDR3 runs 12 residues. V lost 4 bases, J lost 5 bases, and 10 bases lay in between. The source is a human donor in good health. Sequencing was done on a sample of non-Treg CD4+ T cells sorted from blood. This chain uses TRBV5-4 with TRBJ2-7; D is uncertain. The CDR3 region has the DNA TGTGCCAGCAGCCCAGGTGGGGACGAGCAGTACTTC. This encodes CASSPGGDEQYF.